The text below deals with one T cell receptor beta chain. The data originate from a study of TIL therapy for anti-PD-1-resistant metastatic lung cancer. Sequencing used immunoSEQ v3. Sequencing was performed with immunoSEQ multiplex PCR; in TCRdb, only in-frame clones are kept and a portion is missing. Found here are just over 45,000 clones, about 80% of them singletons; the top ten hold about 16%. This sample's time point: pre-treatment sample, taken before nivolumab and TIL therapy. The clonotype comes from a man in his 70s with non-small cell lung cancer. The starting material was blood, obtained at baseline.

CDR3 nucleotide sequence: TGCAGCGTTGGGACAGGGGGCGCCGATGGCTACACCTTC. Its protein is CSVGTGGADGYTF. The V and J genes are TRBV29-1 and TRBJ1-2; 11 bases line up with TRBD1. Per germline, CDR1 SQVTM and CDR2 ANQGSEA. The CDR3 contains 13 residues. The ends lost 4 bases at V and 6 bases at J; junction bases unmatched: 4. The variable domain in full, completed from reference TRBV29-1 and TRBJ1-2, reads SAVISQKPSRDICQRGTSLTIQCQVDSQVTMMFWYRQQPGQSLTLIATANQGSEATYESGFVIDKFPISRPNLTFSTLTVSNMSPEDSSIYLCSVGTGGADGYTFGSGTRLTVV.